Sequencing of this TCR beta chain was carried out in a study of T cell responses to AZD1222 COVID-19 vaccine. Regarding the study as a whole: Females made up more of the donors, who were largely white British, and clonal diversity may have come out too low.

Sequencing was performed with immunoSEQ multiplex PCR; in TCRdb, only in-frame clones are kept and a portion is missing. Of more than 90,000 clones in the sample, approximately 84% were seen once. V lost 4 bases, J lost 10 bases, and 18 bases lay in between. Germline loops: CDR1 SGHRS, CDR2 YFSETQ. The CDR3 runs to 15 residues. Details on this clone: Its antigen is not known.

This chain uses TRBV5-1 with TRBJ1-6, with D possibly being TRBD1 (6 bases). The sequences come from peripheral blood, collected 28 days after the second AZD1222 dose. This sequence originates from an adult who received the AZD1222 COVID-19 vaccine. The CDR3 nucleotides are TGCGCCAGCAGCCCTAAGGGGGAGGGGTGGTCACCCCTCCACTTT. As protein: CASSPKGEGWSPLHF.